The clone carrying this TCR beta chain was counted at least ten times. Its target is unknown. This sample was taken from a study of T cells after yellow fever vaccination. The CDR3 consists of 15 residues. Regarding the study as a whole: Detected again after the booster were most primary-vaccination clones, at 95% to 98% CD4 and 80% to 90% CD8.

TCRdb called the 5' RACE reads again in MiXCR, with one record for every CDR3 protein. The repertoire holds 170,000 or so distinct CDR3 sequences, with 6.2% as singletons. The sequencing here drew on CD4+ T cells sorted from PBMCs, taken on the day of the first yellow fever vaccination. The chain employs TRBV21-1 and TRBJ2-7; TRBD1, the table's D call, was not compared with the DNA. TRBV21-1 is listed as a pseudogene. This TCR came from a man younger than 35 who received the YFV17D yellow fever vaccine. Written as DNA, the CDR3 is TGTGCCAGCAGCAACCTTTCTGACAGACTCTACGAGCAGTACTTC. Translation gives CASSNLSDRLYEQYF.